The present TCR beta chain was sequenced within a study of blood T cell repertoires in COVID-19. Germline CDR1 GTSNPN, CDR2 SVGIG (reference sequence). V shed 2 bases and J shed 7 bases, with 6 bases lying between them. The CDR3 is 11 amino acids. This table comes from immunoSEQ multiplex PCR, and its TCRdb copy is limited to in-frame clones, with some not included. The sample includes around 450,000 clones, around nine tenths of them seen just once. The sequence derives from a young woman with acute or convalescent COVID-19. The genes are TRBV30 and TRBJ2-1; D ambiguous. The specimen sequenced was peripheral blood. The chain's CDR3 is CAWSPGNEQFF. The CDR3 nucleotides read TGTGCCTGGAGTCCGGGTAATGAGCAGTTCTTC.